The next 8 T cell receptor beta chains were all read from a single sample in a study of CD8+ T cells in alopecia areata. The authors extracted RNA and reverse transcribed it into cDNA as the sequencing template. Sequencing used immunoSEQ multiplex PCR; TCRdb keeps in-frame clones, though not all of them. In the table there are 150,000 to 190,000 clones, around 55% of which are singletons. The sample was CD8+ T cells sorted from blood, taken at week 0. The receptors here all came from a human donor with alopecia areata.

The chain combines TRBV29-1 with TRBJ2-2; D is undetermined. The germline V and J ends were trimmed by 4 bases and 13 bases, with 4 bases remaining between them. Germline loops: CDR1 SQVTM, CDR2 ANQGSEA. The CDR3 has 8 residues. The CDR3 DNA sequence: TGCAGCGTTGCGCTGCTGTTTTTT. This codes for CSVALLFF.

This clone was seen a handful of times. The chain couples TRBV15 to TRBJ1-6, with 9 bases lining up with TRBD1. The CDR3 length is 15 residues. Trimming at V came to 4 bases and at J to 9 bases, leaving 7 bases not matched to a gene. Germline V lookup: CDR1 LNHNV, CDR2 YYDKDF (reference sequence). As DNA, the CDR3 is TGTGCCACCAGCATAAACAGGGGGCTGGTTTCACCCCTCCACTTT. Translation: CATSINRGLVSPLHF. The full variable domain, with the rest looked up from reference TRBV15 and TRBJ1-6, is DAMVIQNPRYQVTQFGKPVTLSCSQTLNHNVMYWYQQKSSQAPKLLFHYYDKDFNNEADTPDNFQSRRPNTSFCFLDIRSPGLGDTAMYLCATSINRGLVSPLHFGNGTRLTVT.

The chain has TRBV2 and TRBJ2-5; D could derive from TRBD1 or TRBD2 (5 bases each). Trimming cost V 7 bases and J 4 bases, with 13 bases left between them. CDR3 size: 13 residues. The germline V gene encodes CDR1 SNHLY and CDR2 FYNNEI. The chain's CDR3 is CASTSGTVETQYF. DNA of the CDR3: TGTGCCAGCACATCGGGGACGGTAGAGACCCAGTACTTC.

This clone has only a few counts. The chain combines TRBV5-6 with TRBJ1-1; D unclear. Germline loops: CDR1 SGHDT, CDR2 YYEEEE. Trimming cost V 2 bases and J 8 bases, with 10 bases left between them. The CDR3 extends over 12 amino acids. CDR3 sequence reads: CASSLIGSEAFF. In DNA form, the CDR3 reads TGTGCCAGCAGCTTAATAGGGTCCGAAGCTTTCTTT.

This clone was observed at least ten times. This rearrangement joins TRBV7-6 to TRBJ1-4; perhaps TRBD1 as D (5 bases). The CDR3 runs to 16 residues. Trimming cost V 0 bases and J 6 bases, with 14 bases left between them. The germline CDR1 and CDR2 sequences are SGHVS and FNYEAQ. In DNA form, the CDR3 reads TGTGCCAGCAGCTTAGCGGCGGCCAGGGTAGATGAAAAACTGTTTTTT. Protein product: CASSLAAARVDEKLFF.

The chain joins TRBV30 to TRBJ2-3, with D possibly called TRBD1 or TRBD2 (5 bases each). The germline gives CDR1 GTSNPN, CDR2 SVGIG (reference sequence). The CDR3 length is 13 residues. Trimming shortened V by 1 base and J by 5 bases, and 10 bases separated the two germline ends. As DNA, the CDR3 is TGTGCCTGGAGTGGGGGGTCTCGAGATACGCAGTATTTT. Protein product: CAWSGGSRDTQYF.

This clone turned up a few times. The chain recombines TRBV4-3 with TRBJ2-3; 7 bases are a match to TRBD2. The J segment lost 4 bases and the V segment lost 0 bases, leaving 4 bases of the junction unmatched. Germline V gene lookup returns CDR1 LGHNA and CDR2 YSLEER. The CDR3 has 15 amino acids. This CDR3 is CASSQESGEADTQYF. The CDR3, as DNA: TGCGCCAGCAGCCAAGAGAGCGGGGAAGCAGATACGCAGTATTTT.

There are a few counts of this clone. This chain links TRBV4-3 with TRBJ2-7, with D hard to call. V lost 0 bases to trimming and J lost 3 bases, with 9 bases between them. This CDR3 spans 14 amino acids. Germline loops: CDR1 LGHNA, CDR2 YSLEER. The DNA for the CDR3 is TGCGCCAGCAGCCAAGACAGTACAGACTACGAGCAGTACTTC. Translated, it gives CASSQDSTDYEQYF.